This T cell receptor (beta chain) was profiled in a study of monozygotic twins with inflammatory bowel disease. Following a re-call of the 5' RACE reads, TCRdb has one entry per CDR3 protein and lacks DNA. The sample includes 440,000 or so distinct CDR3 sequences. There are 14 residues in the CDR3. Germline V gene data show CDR1 as SGHNT and CDR2 as YYREEE (reference sequence). Isolation of total RNA was performed on whole blood, with no prior T cell sorting. Details on this clonotype: Its cognate antigen is unknown.

Points from the study as a whole: Telling different T cell subtypes apart from each other was not possible.

Sample: blood. V and J are TRBV5-4 and TRBJ2-5; TCRdb calls TRBD2, which cannot be checked without DNA. The sequence was collected from a human donor with ulcerative colitis or Crohn's disease, or a healthy co-twin of an affected twin (not recorded which). The CDR3 loop is CASSYASGGETQYF.